This T cell receptor beta chain is from a study of blood T cell repertoires in COVID-19. Only in-frame clones appear in the TCRdb table, and some are missing; sequencing was by immunoSEQ multiplex PCR. Among 430,000 or so clones listed, around 90% were seen once. Trimming stripped 6 bases from V and 6 bases from J, with 14 bases between. The germline CDR1 and CDR2 sequences are GTSNPN and SVGIG (reference sequence). This CDR3 comprises 12 residues. The sequenced material came from peripheral blood. The chain joins TRBV30 to TRBJ1-2, with D unresolved. This TCR was recovered from a man aged 18 to 30 with COVID-19, enrolled during active disease. The CDR3 sequence is CACPHRGNGYTF. Here the CDR3 DNA reads TGTGCCTGCCCACACCGTGGCAATGGCTACACCTTC. Full variable domain (outside the CDR3, taken from reference TRBV30 and TRBJ1-2): SQTIHQWPATLVQPVGSPLSLECTVEGTSNPNLYWYRQAAGRGLQLLFYSVGIGQISSEVPQNLSASRPQDRQFILSSKKLLLSDSGFYLCACPHRGNGYTFGSGTRLTVV.